The rows below give T cell receptor beta chains drawn from one sample of a study of Tregs in tolerant kidney transplant recipients. The assay was immunoSEQ multiplex PCR, and TCRdb's table has in-frame clones only and misses some. The sample lists about 69,000 clones, 85% to 90% occurring once. The sample in question was CD4+ T cells from blood, obtained before the transplant. Receptors originate from a human donor who received a combined kidney and bone marrow transplant. Both conserved end residues are part of each CDR3. D genes are given only for firm matches. Clone size is stated in some rows and not others, as once, few, many or a class when expanded.

>TRBJ2-4|NA|NA|TRBV5-1
CASSLRRDIQYF
TGCGCCAGCAGCTTGAGGAGAGACATTCAGTACTTC
>TRBJ1-1|TRBD1|once|TRBV30
CAWSPLDRGTEAFF
TGTGCCTGGAGTCCCCTTGACAGGGGAACTGAAGCTTTCTTT
>TRBJ1-1|TRBD1|NA|TRBV29-1
CSGDRGSNTEAFF
TGCAGCGGGGACAGGGGTTCGAACACTGAAGCTTTCTTT
>TRBJ2-1|NA|NA|TRBV10-3
CAITAGPYNEQFF
TGTGCCATCACCGCGGGTCCCTACAATGAGCAGTTCTTC
>TRBJ2-1|NA|NA|TRBV19
CASSIEEDEQFF
TGTGCCAGTAGTATAGAGGAGGATGAGCAGTTCTTC
>TRBJ2-7|NA|NA|TRBV2
CASTQRTVEQYF
TGTGCCAGCACTCAAAGGACAGTCGAGCAGTACTTC
>TRBJ1-1|TRBD1|NA|TRBV27
CASSSTLLTGATMNTEAFF
TGTGCCAGCAGTTCCACCCTTCTTACAGGGGCCACCATGAACACTGAAGCTTTCTTT
>TRBJ2-7|NA|NA|TRBV28
CASSLGVGEKQYF
TGTGCCAGCAGTTTAGGGGTGGGAGAGAAGCAGTACTTC
>TRBJ2-6|TRBD1|once|TRBV7-3
CASSFGTVGSGANVLTF
TGTGCCAGCAGCTTCGGGACAGTCGGATCTGGGGCCAACGTCCTGACTTTC
>TRBJ2-1|TRBD2|NA|TRBV11-2
CASSTLSGRYNEQFF
TGTGCCAGCAGCACTCTTAGCGGGAGATACAATGAGCAGTTCTTC
>TRBJ1-5|TRBD1|NA|TRBV7-2
CASSPGGLSNQPQHF
TGTGCCAGCAGCCCAGGGGGACTTAGCAATCAGCCCCAGCATTTT
>TRBJ1-1|NA|few|TRBV2
CASSERTEAFF
TGTGCCAGCAGTGAGCGAACTGAAGCTTTCTTT
>TRBJ2-5|NA|NA|TRBV28
CASSYPGTAETQYF
TGTGCCAGCAGTTATCCCGGGACTGCAGAGACCCAGTACTTC